This is a list of T cell receptor beta chains from one sample in a study of blood T cell repertoires in COVID-19. TCRdb's table, derived via immunoSEQ multiplex PCR, lists solely in-frame clones and lacks some. The data contain 250,000 to 400,000 clones, 90% of them singletons. Specimen: peripheral blood. These receptors were taken from a woman under 40 with COVID-19, enrolled during active disease. The CDR3 runs from the conserved cysteine through the conserved F or W. A D gene is named only where the DNA matches it firmly. Clone size, where shown, is once, few, many, or a class for clones that have expanded.

clone_size	d_call	v_call	j_call	cdr3_nt	cdr3_aa
-	-	TRBV11-2	TRBJ1-1	TGTGCCAGCAGCTTAGGGCGGGGGGCGACCACTGAAGCTTTCTTT	CASSLGRGATTEAFF
-	-	TRBV10-3	TRBJ1-1	TGTGCCACCCAAAAGGGGCCTGAAGCTTTCTTT	CATQKGPEAFF
-	TRBD1	TRBV30	TRBJ1-1	TGTGCCTGGAGTGTGCTTGACAGGGGGCTCGAAGCTTTCTTT	CAWSVLDRGLEAFF
-	TRBD1	TRBV5-8	TRBJ1-1	TGTGCCAGCAGCGAGGGACAGGTCTTTACTGAAGCTTTCTTT	CASSEGQVFTEAFF
-	-	TRBV27	TRBJ1-1	TGTGCCAGCAGTCCTCTTCTCCGGGGGGGGAACACTGAAGCTTTCTTT	CASSPLLRGGNTEAFF
-	-	TRBV30	TRBJ1-1	TGTGCCTGGAGCGTAGATGCCCGGGCTTTCTTT	CAWSVDARAFF
-	-	TRBV24-1	TRBJ2-1	TGTGCCACCAGTGATTTTTCCCGGGGGACTGAGCAGTTCTTC	CATSDFSRGTEQFF
-	-	TRBV5-4	TRBJ2-5	TGTGCCAGCAGCTTGGGGGGCAGTCTTGAAGAGACCCAGTACTTC	CASSLGGSLEETQYF
-	-	TRBV3-1/TRBV3-2	TRBJ1-5	TGTGCCAGCAGCCAAGCCTCAGGAAGGAATCAGCCCCAGCATTTT	CASSQASGRNQPQHF
-	TRBD2	TRBV19	TRBJ2-3	TGTGCCAGTAGTATACAACTAGCGGGAGAAGGAGATACGCAGTATTTT	CASSIQLAGEGDTQYF
-	-	TRBV27	TRBJ1-2	TGTGCCAGCAGTTTTGCGGCAGAAGCTAACTATGGCTACACCTTC	CASSFAAEANYGYTF
-	TRBD2	TRBV7-6	TRBJ2-1	TGTGCCAGCAGCTCCCCGTATGTTAGCGGGAGGAAGGCTGAGCAGTTCTTC	CASSSPYVSGRKAEQFF
once	TRBD2	TRBV7-9	TRBJ2-1	TGTGCCAGCAGCCACAGACTAGCGGGAGTGAATGAGCAGTTCTTC	CASSHRLAGVNEQFF
once	TRBD2	TRBV3-1/TRBV3-2	TRBJ2-7	TGTGCCAGCAGCCTTAGCGGGTACGAGCAGTACTTC	CASSLSGYEQYF
-	-	TRBV3-1/TRBV3-2	TRBJ2-3	TGTGCCAGCAGCCAATTGGCGGTTAGCACAGATACGCAGTATTTT	CASSQLAVSTDTQYF
-	TRBD1	TRBV19	TRBJ1-1	TGTGCCAGTAGCAGACAGGGGAACACTGAAGCTTTCTTT	CASSRQGNTEAFF
-	TRBD2	TRBV6-5	TRBJ2-7	TGTGCCAGCAGTCCGGTAGCGGGAGTATCCTACGAGCAGTACTTC	CASSPVAGVSYEQYF
-	-	TRBV19	TRBJ1-5	TGTGCCAGCACCTCCGGGTCTGGCAATCAGCCCCAGCATTTT	CASTSGSGNQPQHF
-	TRBD1	TRBV6-6	TRBJ2-7	TGTGCCAGCAGTTACACAGGGGGGTCCTACGAGCAGTACTTC	CASSYTGGSYEQYF
-	-	TRBV5-1	TRBJ2-1	TGCGCCAGCAGCTCCAGCGGTCCCTACAATGAGCAGTTCTTC	CASSSSGPYNEQFF
-	-	TRBV20-1	TRBJ1-1	TGCAGTGCTACCGGAGAAACTGAAGCTTTCTTT	CSATGETEAFF
-	-	TRBV27	TRBJ2-6	TGTGCCAGCAGTTTGCGGGATTATGGGGCCAACGTCCTGACTTTC	CASSLRDYGANVLTF
-	-	TRBV18	TRBJ1-3	TGTGCCAGCTCACCGTCGAGTCCCGCCTCTGGAAACACCATATATTTT	CASSPSSPASGNTIYF
-	-	TRBV4-1	TRBJ2-7	TGCGCCAGCAGCCAAGATCGGACAGTAAGCTACGAGCAGTACTTC	CASSQDRTVSYEQYF
-	TRBD1	TRBV18	TRBJ1-3	TGTGCCAGCTCACCACAGGGGGCCCCTGGAAACACCATATATTTT	CASSPQGAPGNTIYF
-	TRBD1	TRBV27	TRBJ1-1	TGTGCCAGCAGCCTACAGGGGGCAGGAACTGAAGCTTTCTTT	CASSLQGAGTEAFF
-	TRBD2	TRBV28	TRBJ2-7	TGTGCCAGCAGTTTCTCGATAGCGGGAGCTACCTCCTACGAGCAGTACTTC	CASSFSIAGATSYEQYF
once	TRBD1	TRBV11-2	TRBJ1-2	TGTGCCAGCAGCTTAGACAGGGGGCGAGGCTACACCTTC	CASSLDRGRGYTF
-	-	TRBV6-1	TRBJ2-6	TGTGCCAGCAGTGAAGCTTACGCGTCCTCTGGGGCCAACGTCCTGACTTTC	CASSEAYASSGANVLTF
-	TRBD2	TRBV19	TRBJ2-1	TGTGCCAGTCACTATTTATTGCGGGAGTCACACAATGAGCAGTTCTTC	CASHYLLRESHNEQFF
-	TRBD1	TRBV7-6	TRBJ2-1	TGTGCCAGCAGCAAGGACAGGTACAATGAGCAGTTCTTC	CASSKDRYNEQFF
once	-	TRBV6-4	TRBJ2-2	TGTGCCAGCACTAACAGGGTAAATGGCGGGGAGCTGTTTTTT	CASTNRVNGGELFF
-	-	TRBV25-1	TRBJ1-2	TGTGCCAGCAGTGCAAGGACAGCCCCCTATGGCTACACCTTC	CASSARTAPYGYTF
-	TRBD1	TRBV27	TRBJ1-2	TGTGCCAGCAGCGGGACAGGGTCGGCTAACTATGGCTACACCTTC	CASSGTGSANYGYTF
-	TRBD1	TRBV6-5	TRBJ1-1	TGTGCCAGCAGTTCGCTGAGTAAAGGGGGCAGAGCTGAAGCTTTCTTT	CASSSLSKGGRAEAFF
once	TRBD1	TRBV6-5	TRBJ1-4	TGTGCCAGCATGCGGACAGGGCTAGGTGAAAAACTGTTTTTT	CASMRTGLGEKLFF
-	-	TRBV27	TRBJ2-7	TGTGCCAGCAGTCCCGGGGAGGGGGAGGGCCTCGACGAGCAGTACTTC	CASSPGEGEGLDEQYF
-	-	TRBV7-9	TRBJ2-1	TGTGCCAGCAGCTCGCGATATCAAGCCGAGCAGTTCTTC	CASSSRYQAEQFF
-	-	TRBV19	TRBJ1-5	TGTGCCAGCAGGAGCTGGGACAACAATCAGCCCCAGCATTTT	CASRSWDNNQPQHF
-	-	TRBV18	TRBJ1-1	TGTGCCAGCTCACCACCGATGAGACAGGAAGCTTTCTTT	CASSPPMRQEAFF
-	-	TRBV3-1/TRBV3-2	TRBJ1-2	TGTGCCAGCAGCCAAGGGAAACAGGGTAATGGCTACACCTTC	CASSQGKQGNGYTF
-	TRBD1	TRBV3-1/TRBV3-2	TRBJ1-4	TGTGCCAGCAGCCCAGGGGGGCGAGCTGAAAAACTGTTTTTT	CASSPGGRAEKLFF
-	-	TRBV19	TRBJ2-7	TGTGCCAGTAATGGCGGGGACCGCTACGAGCAGTACTTC	CASNGGDRYEQYF
-	-	TRBV28	TRBJ1-5	TGTGCCAGCAGTTTACCTGGGGAGCGTCAGCCCCAGCATTTT	CASSLPGERQPQHF
-	-	TRBV3-1/TRBV3-2	TRBJ1-6	TGTGCCAGCAGCCAAGATATCTATTCACCCCTCCACTTT	CASSQDIYSPLHF
-	-	TRBV19	TRBJ1-1	TGTGCCAGTAGTATAGCTCTAAGGAACACTGAAGCTTTCTTT	CASSIALRNTEAFF